Listed below are T cell receptor beta chains from one sample, sequenced in a study of T cells in Graves' hyperthyroidism and ophthalmopathy. MiXCR was run by TCRdb on the multiplex PCR reads, yielding one entry per CDR3 protein. The sample lists fewer than 400,000 distinct CDR3 sequences, 15% to 18% occurring once. Sample: blood. The receptors here all came from a woman aged 18-35 years with Graves' hyperthyroidism that later progressed to Graves' ophthalmopathy. Both conserved end residues are part of each CDR3. A D gene is named only where the DNA matches it firmly. The size of a clone is reported for some rows only, either as once, few or many, or as a class for expanded clones.

TRBV6-2/TRBV6-3	many	11	TRBJ1-2	.	CASSETYGYTF	TGTGCCAGCAGTGAAACCTATGGCTACACCTTC
TRBV28	many	15	TRBJ2-7	.	CASSLSRHTGYEQYF	TGTGCCAGCAGTTTATCTCGGCATACAGGATACGAGCAGTACTTC
TRBV28	many	13	TRBJ1-6	.	CATSGGVNSPLHF	TGTGCCACCTCTGGTGGGGTTAATTCACCCCTCCACTTT
TRBV28	many	12	TRBJ2-3	TRBD2	CASSSGTRVQYF	TGTGCCAGCAGTTCGGGGACTAGAGTTCAGTATTTT
TRBV18	many	13	TRBJ1-2	.	CASSPNRNYGYTF	TGTGCCAGCTCACCAAACCGTAACTATGGCTACACCTTC
TRBV20-1	.	13	TRBJ2-1	TRBD2	CSARIPGGREQFF	TGCAGTGCTAGAATCCCGGGAGGGAGGGAGCAGTTCTTC
TRBV30	many	19	TRBJ2-5	TRBD2	CAWKIGALAGGRRSETQYF	TGTGCCTGGAAAATTGGGGCGCTAGCGGGAGGGCGGAGGAGTGAGACCCAGTACTTC
TRBV27	many	11	TRBJ1-2	.	CASSSGNGYTF	TGTGCCAGCAGTTCCGGGAATGGCTACACCTTC
TRBV27	few	14	TRBJ2-3	.	CASRRRAGTDTQYF	TGTGCCAGCAGAAGGAGAGCGGGCACAGATACGCAGTATTTT
TRBV7-9	many	15	TRBJ2-5	TRBD1	CASSHNGQGEETQYF	TGTGCCAGCAGCCACAACGGACAGGGTGAGGAGACCCAGTACTTC
TRBV27	.	14	TRBJ2-5	.	CASSKRGLQETQYF	TGTGCCAGCAGTAAGAGGGGACTCCAAGAGACCCAGTACTTC
TRBV5-6	many	14	TRBJ1-1	.	CASSLMGHNTEAFF	TGTGCCAGCAGCTTGATGGGACACAACACTGAAGCTTTCTTT
TRBV19	.	14	TRBJ2-7	.	CASSLARESDEQYF	TGTGCCAGTAGTCTTGCACGGGAGTCCGACGAGCAGTACTTC
TRBV7-2	.	18	TRBJ2-1	TRBD2	CASRQGLAKPSSYNEQFF	TGTGCCAGCAGGCAGGGACTAGCGAAACCTAGCTCCTACAATGAGCAGTTCTTC
TRBV27	many	14	TRBJ1-1	.	CASSFDSWNTEAFF	TGTGCCAGCAGTTTCGACAGTTGGAACACTGAAGCTTTCTTT
TRBV12-3/TRBV12-4	many	16	TRBJ2-2	TRBD1	CASSLGDRGHGGELFF	TGTGCCAGCAGTTTAGGGGACAGGGGGCACGGCGGGGAGCTGTTTTTT
TRBV5-5	many	14	TRBJ2-7	.	CASRKQGGSYEQYF	TGTGCCAGCAGGAAACAGGGAGGGAGCTACGAGCAGTACTTC
TRBV12-3/TRBV12-4	.	15	TRBJ2-2	TRBD2	CASSRAGLFTGELFF	TGTGCCAGCAGCAGGGCGGGACTATTCACCGGGGAGCTGTTTTTT
TRBV2	many	13	TRBJ2-1	.	CASSEPFNNEQFF	TGTGCCAGCAGTGAACCCTTCAACAATGAGCAGTTCTTC
TRBV29-1	few	11	TRBJ2-7	.	CSGTLGYEQYF	TGCAGCGGGACTCTTGGCTACGAGCAGTACTTC
TRBV7-9	.	13	TRBJ2-1	.	CASSLGRGNGQFF	TGTGCCAGCAGCTTAGGCAGGGGCAATGGGCAGTTCTTC
TRBV20-1	many	17	TRBJ2-2	TRBD2	CSARFRALAGGPGELFF	TGCAGTGCTAGATTTCGCGCGCTAGCGGGAGGGCCCGGGGAGCTGTTTTTT
TRBV9	.	14	TRBJ2-7	.	CASSDGTRDHEQYF	TGTGCCAGCAGCGACGGGACGCGGGACCACGAGCAGTACTTC
TRBV6-1	few	12	TRBJ2-1	.	CASSCPYNEQFF	TGTGCCAGCAGTTGCCCGTACAATGAGCAGTTCTTC
TRBV11-2	many	15	TRBJ2-5	.	CASSLGTRGGETQYF	TGTGCCAGCAGCTTAGGGACCAGGGGCGGAGAGACCCAGTACTTC
TRBV6-1	many	16	TRBJ2-7	.	CASSLQAPQDGGEQYF	TGTGCCAGCAGTCTCCAAGCCCCGCAGGACGGGGGCGAGCAGTACTTC
TRBV9	few	17	TRBJ2-1	TRBD2	CASSVTASGRFDNEQFF	TGTGCCAGCAGCGTCACAGCTAGCGGGAGGTTTGACAATGAGCAGTTCTTC